This T cell receptor (beta chain) was identified during a study of vaccination effects on CD4 cells after COVID-19. The study's findings and limits: Missing from the study were early post-infection timepoints, and its convalescent patients were few.

Before any sequencing was done, the ViraFEST assay used viral peptide pools to expand antigen-specific CD4+ T cells. The culture ran for about 10 days, and then CD4+ T cells were isolated. Participants completed two doses of the BNT162b2 or mRNA-1273 vaccine. Cultures got half-medium changes with IL-2 on days 3 and 7. Some clones are missing from TCRdb's copy, which holds only in-frame ones; the method was immunoSEQ multiplex PCR. The table has 60,000 to 85,000 clones, around 70% seen once. With respect to this clone: Antigen: not known.

CDR1 MGHRA and CDR2 YSYEKL come from the germline V gene. The CDR3 covers 12 residues. This chain joins TRBV4-1 and TRBJ2-7; D may be TRBD2 (7 bases). Material: CD4+ T cells from PBMCs cultured with HCoV-229E spike peptides, obtained after COVID-19 vaccination. The origin of this receptor is a human donor who received a COVID-19 vaccine. The CDR3 sequence is CASSQDYRGGHV. The CDR3 DNA follows: TGCGCCAGCAGCCAAGATTATAGGGGGGGGCACGTC.